What follows is one T cell receptor beta chain and its context. It lacks a known antigen. Per-base quality was not reported, and no clone a single base away is much larger than it. The CDR3 measures 11 amino acids from cysteine to phenylalanine. This entry keeps only the CDR3 DNA: 33 bases, framed from base 1. The germline ends are 5 bases apart after V is trimmed by 7 bases and J by 2 bases. Taken from the germline V gene, the CDR1 and CDR2 loops are SNHLY and FYNNEI. Libraries were prepared through the immunoSEQ multiplex PCR assay. Each sample had some 9.7 x 10^4 TCR templates assayed by the deep sequencing platform. Genomic DNA extracted from sorted T cells was used for TCRbeta CDR3 sequencing. The authors' analysis ran thus. Clonal analysis of TCRbeta CDR3 data was done in the R programming language. Alloreactive CD4+ and CD8+ clones were defined by comparing unstimulated samples with post-reaction CFSE-low samples. By matching sequences to the repertoires of sorted unstimulated Treg and non-Treg cells, each alloreactive CD4+ clone was assigned a regulatory or non-regulatory origin. TCRdb stores this immuneACCESS table with in-frame sequences only. Part of the clones is absent; in the studies checked, under half of the shortfall reflects unresolved V genes, and no reason is known for the rest. D and trimming were read from the DNA, whereas the V and J calls and clone size are those reported in that table. The sample includes about 20,000 clones, with around 42% observed a single time. The ten most abundant clones make up 4.5% to 6% of the sample.

This sample was included in a study of siplizumab effects on memory and regulatory T cells (dated by TCRdb to the late 2010s). Some background on the complete study: Across about eight responder-stimulator pairs, mixed lymphocyte reactions were run as pairs, approximately 1 with siplizumab at approximately 0.94 ug/mL and approximately 1 without drug. The study examined how the anti-CD2 antibody siplizumab affects alloreactive T-cell subsets in allogeneic mixed lymphocyte reactions built from human PBMCs. The research as a whole found: For roughly 75-95% of proliferating CD4+ or CD8+ clones, no naive or memory phenotype could be assigned. Siplizumab significantly reduced the cumulative frequency of alloreactive sequences traceable to unstimulated CD4+ memory T cells. Unstimulated naive T cells appeared more diverse than memory T cells, and naive cells seemed to contribute substantially to the alloresponse. Of the alloreactive CD4+ clones that could be mapped, the Treg-derived share averaged about 63% with siplizumab compared with roughly 25% in control reactions. No functional confirmation was obtained for the suppressive function of proliferating Tregs from siplizumab cultures. Sequences below about 10^-5 frequency were poorly captured, so only a minor fraction of alloreactive clones could be mapped to unstimulated subsets.

Cells in the mixed lymphocyte reaction were cultured together at 37 degrees C for 5 to 7 days. After responder PBMCs were labelled with CFSE and stimulator PBMCs with Violet Dye, the two populations were combined at a 1:1 ratio. Sorted unstimulated T cells and proliferating T cells recovered from mixed lymphocyte reactions were subjected to TCRbeta CDR3 sequencing. Fresh whole blood from about ten HLA-typed healthy donors served as the source for isolating PBMCs. For TCR sequencing, responder T cells that had proliferated and were CFSE-low were FACS-sorted once the mixed lymphocyte reaction was over.

The sample taken for sequencing was CFSE-low (dividing) CD4+ T cells sorted from an allogeneic mixed lymphocyte reaction. The chain employs TRBV2 and TRBJ2-5, with the D segment identity uncertain. The receptor's source is a human donor in good health; the cells came from an allogeneic mixed lymphocyte reaction. The nucleotide sequence is given as TGTGCCAGCACCATTCAAGAGACCCAGTACTTC. The translation is CASTIQETQYF. With all but the CDR3 taken from the reference TRBV2 and TRBJ2-5 genes, the full variable domain is: EPEVTQTPSHQVTQMGQEVILRCVPISNHLYFYWYRQILGQKVEFLVSFYNNEISEKSEIFDDQFSVERPDGSNFTLKIRSTKLEDSAMYFCASTIQETQYFGPGTRLLVL.